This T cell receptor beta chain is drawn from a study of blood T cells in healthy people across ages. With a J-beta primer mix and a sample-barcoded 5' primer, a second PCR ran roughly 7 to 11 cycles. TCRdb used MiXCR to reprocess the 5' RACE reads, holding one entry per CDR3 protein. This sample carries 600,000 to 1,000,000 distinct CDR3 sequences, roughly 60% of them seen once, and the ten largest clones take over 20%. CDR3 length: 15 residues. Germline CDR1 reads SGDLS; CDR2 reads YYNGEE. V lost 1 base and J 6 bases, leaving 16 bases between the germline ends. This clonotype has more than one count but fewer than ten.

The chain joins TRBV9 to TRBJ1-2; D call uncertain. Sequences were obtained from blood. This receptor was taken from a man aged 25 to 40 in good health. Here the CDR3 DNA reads TGTGCCAGCAGCGTAAGTGGCTCAACGCGAGATGGCTACACCTTC. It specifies CASSVSGSTRDGYTF. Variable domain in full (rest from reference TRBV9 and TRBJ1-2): DSGVTQTPKHLITATGQRVTLRCSPRSGDLSVYWYQQSLDQGLQFLIQYYNGEERAKGNILERFSAQQFPDLHSELNLSSLELGDSALYFCASSVSGSTRDGYTFGSGTRLTVV.